Shown below are 9 T cell receptor beta chains from a single sample sequenced in a study of regulatory T cells in long-lasting Graves disease. iRepertoire HTBI primers and Arm-PCR of CDR3 regions built TCR beta libraries. A single record per CDR3 protein comes from TCRdb applying MiXCR to the multiplex PCR reads. The sample lists a few hundred thousand distinct CDR3 sequences, 20% to 25% occurring once. Time point reported: newly diagnosed GD, antithyroid drugs for less than 3 months. RNA from PBMCs was the source of the TCR library. The material sequenced was peripheral blood mononuclear cells (PBMCs), taken at new diagnosis, from a patient treated with antithyroid drugs. These receptor sequences come from a female donor with Graves disease.

Details on this clonotype: A read error may explain this, as a much larger clone is one base away. The CDR3 end shows no conserved phenylalanine or tryptophan, and so a read error is likely. The V call is TRBV14, the J call TRBJ2-1; 8 nucleotides match TRBD1. V was clipped by 0 bases and J by 7 bases; unmatched bases: 8. Germline assignment: CDR1 SGHDN and CDR2 FVKESK. The CDR3 is made up of 16 amino acids. In DNA form, the CDR3 reads TGTGCCAGCAGCCAAGATGCAGGGGGCTTAGGGAATGAGCAGTTCTCC. Translating gives CASSQDAGGLGNEQFS.

This clonotype was counted at least ten times. The chain is built from TRBV4-3 and TRBJ2-3; weak D call: TRBD2 (6 bases). V lost 4 bases and J lost 3, with 14 bases in between. The length of the CDR3 is 15 residues. Germline CDR1 and CDR2: LGHNA and YSLEER. CDR3 sequence reads: CASSPAFRGTDTQYF. DNA of the CDR3: TGCGCCAGCAGCCCAGCTTTTCGGGGGACAGATACGCAGTATTTT.

The genes are TRBV4-3 and TRBJ2-7, with 9 bases fitting TRBD2. CDR3 size: 13 residues. The germline V gene encodes CDR1 LGHNA and CDR2 YSLEER. V lost 1 base, J lost 6 bases, and 1 base stayed unmatched. In nucleotides, the CDR3 is TGCGCCAGCAGCCAAGTAGCGGGGGTCGAGCAGTACTTC. This translates into CASSQVAGVEQYF.

This clonotype has ten or more counts. This sequence joins TRBV7-9 and TRBJ2-7, with D perhaps matching TRBD1 (6 bases). Per germline, CDR1 SEHNR and CDR2 FQNEAQ (reference sequence). Trimming took off 5 bases at V and 7 bases at J, with 15 bases between the two ends. This CDR3 has 13 residues. The CDR3 is CASSPNPGTEQYF. The CDR3 DNA reads as TGTGCCAGCAGCCCTAACCCCGGGACAGAGCAGTACTTC.

This clonotype was recorded at least ten times. The rearrangement links TRBV11-2 to TRBJ2-7, with 8 bases identical to TRBD1. Looked up from germline, CDR1 is SGHAT and CDR2 is FQNNGV. The CDR3 has 14 amino acids. V was pared by 5 bases and J by 4 bases, with 7 bases of the junction left unmatched. CDR3: CASSLGQGGYEQYF. The DNA for the CDR3 is TGTGCCAGCAGCCTTGGACAGGGCGGTTACGAGCAGTACTTC.

This clonotype was counted at least ten times. The V and J genes are TRBV7-2 and TRBJ1-2; unclear D gene. Trimming took 6 bases from V and 1 from J, leaving 18 bases between them. CDR3 size: 16 residues. Germline CDR1 reads SGHTA; CDR2 reads FQGNSA. For the CDR3, the DNA is TGTGCCAGCAGTCAGAGATTGGGGAGACTTAACTATGGCTACACCTTC. Its protein product is CASSQRLGRLNYGYTF.

This clonotype came up a few times. This chain uses TRBV7-6 with TRBJ1-2, with 7 bases that match TRBD1. Germline values: CDR1 SGHVS, CDR2 FNYEAQ. After removal of 5 bases from V and 5 bases from J, the junction contained 17 bases not matched to a gene. The CDR3 sequence is 17 residues long. The CDR3 sequence: CASSPASITGAGYGYTF. CDR3 coding DNA: TGTGCCAGCAGCCCAGCTTCAATTACAGGGGCGGGTTATGGCTACACCTTC.

The V call is TRBV20-1, the J call TRBJ1-5; no clear D. The ends were cut back, 5 bases at V and 0 bases at J, with 20 bases in the middle. CDR1 is DFQATT, CDR2 SNEGSKA, per germline (reference sequence). The CDR3 covers 17 residues. DNA for the CDR3: TGCAGTGCTCTCTACGCCCAAGAACTATATAGCAATCAGCCCCAGCATTTT. Translated, it gives CSALYAQELYSNQPQHF.

This clonotype occurred a few times. A much bigger clone sits one base away, suggesting this may be a read error. The gene calls are TRBV7-9 and TRBJ2-3, with a possible D match to TRBD1 (5 bases). Germline V gives CDR1 SEHNR, CDR2 FQNEAQ (reference sequence). CDR3 length: 12 residues. The V end lost 4 bases, the J end lost 10 bases, and 12 bases lay between the germline ends. CDR3 DNA sequence: TGTGCCAGCAGCTGGCAGGGTGGTGCGCAGTATTTT. Encoded protein: CASSWQGGAQYF.